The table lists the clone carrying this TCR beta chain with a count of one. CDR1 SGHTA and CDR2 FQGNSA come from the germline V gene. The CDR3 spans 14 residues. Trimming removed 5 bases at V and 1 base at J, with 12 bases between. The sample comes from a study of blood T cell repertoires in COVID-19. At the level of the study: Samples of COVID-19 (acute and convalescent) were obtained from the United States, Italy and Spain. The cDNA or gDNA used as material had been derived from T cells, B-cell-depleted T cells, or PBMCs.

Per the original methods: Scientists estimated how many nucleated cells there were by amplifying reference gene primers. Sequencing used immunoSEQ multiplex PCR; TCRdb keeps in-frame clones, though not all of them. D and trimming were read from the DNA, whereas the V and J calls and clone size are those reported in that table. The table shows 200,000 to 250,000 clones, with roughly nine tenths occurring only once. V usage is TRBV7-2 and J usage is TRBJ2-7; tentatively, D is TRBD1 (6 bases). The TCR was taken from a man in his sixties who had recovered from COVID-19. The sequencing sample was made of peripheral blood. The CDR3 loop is CASSTQTGSYEQYF. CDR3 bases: TGTGCCAGCAGCACGCAGACAGGTTCCTACGAGCAGTACTTC.